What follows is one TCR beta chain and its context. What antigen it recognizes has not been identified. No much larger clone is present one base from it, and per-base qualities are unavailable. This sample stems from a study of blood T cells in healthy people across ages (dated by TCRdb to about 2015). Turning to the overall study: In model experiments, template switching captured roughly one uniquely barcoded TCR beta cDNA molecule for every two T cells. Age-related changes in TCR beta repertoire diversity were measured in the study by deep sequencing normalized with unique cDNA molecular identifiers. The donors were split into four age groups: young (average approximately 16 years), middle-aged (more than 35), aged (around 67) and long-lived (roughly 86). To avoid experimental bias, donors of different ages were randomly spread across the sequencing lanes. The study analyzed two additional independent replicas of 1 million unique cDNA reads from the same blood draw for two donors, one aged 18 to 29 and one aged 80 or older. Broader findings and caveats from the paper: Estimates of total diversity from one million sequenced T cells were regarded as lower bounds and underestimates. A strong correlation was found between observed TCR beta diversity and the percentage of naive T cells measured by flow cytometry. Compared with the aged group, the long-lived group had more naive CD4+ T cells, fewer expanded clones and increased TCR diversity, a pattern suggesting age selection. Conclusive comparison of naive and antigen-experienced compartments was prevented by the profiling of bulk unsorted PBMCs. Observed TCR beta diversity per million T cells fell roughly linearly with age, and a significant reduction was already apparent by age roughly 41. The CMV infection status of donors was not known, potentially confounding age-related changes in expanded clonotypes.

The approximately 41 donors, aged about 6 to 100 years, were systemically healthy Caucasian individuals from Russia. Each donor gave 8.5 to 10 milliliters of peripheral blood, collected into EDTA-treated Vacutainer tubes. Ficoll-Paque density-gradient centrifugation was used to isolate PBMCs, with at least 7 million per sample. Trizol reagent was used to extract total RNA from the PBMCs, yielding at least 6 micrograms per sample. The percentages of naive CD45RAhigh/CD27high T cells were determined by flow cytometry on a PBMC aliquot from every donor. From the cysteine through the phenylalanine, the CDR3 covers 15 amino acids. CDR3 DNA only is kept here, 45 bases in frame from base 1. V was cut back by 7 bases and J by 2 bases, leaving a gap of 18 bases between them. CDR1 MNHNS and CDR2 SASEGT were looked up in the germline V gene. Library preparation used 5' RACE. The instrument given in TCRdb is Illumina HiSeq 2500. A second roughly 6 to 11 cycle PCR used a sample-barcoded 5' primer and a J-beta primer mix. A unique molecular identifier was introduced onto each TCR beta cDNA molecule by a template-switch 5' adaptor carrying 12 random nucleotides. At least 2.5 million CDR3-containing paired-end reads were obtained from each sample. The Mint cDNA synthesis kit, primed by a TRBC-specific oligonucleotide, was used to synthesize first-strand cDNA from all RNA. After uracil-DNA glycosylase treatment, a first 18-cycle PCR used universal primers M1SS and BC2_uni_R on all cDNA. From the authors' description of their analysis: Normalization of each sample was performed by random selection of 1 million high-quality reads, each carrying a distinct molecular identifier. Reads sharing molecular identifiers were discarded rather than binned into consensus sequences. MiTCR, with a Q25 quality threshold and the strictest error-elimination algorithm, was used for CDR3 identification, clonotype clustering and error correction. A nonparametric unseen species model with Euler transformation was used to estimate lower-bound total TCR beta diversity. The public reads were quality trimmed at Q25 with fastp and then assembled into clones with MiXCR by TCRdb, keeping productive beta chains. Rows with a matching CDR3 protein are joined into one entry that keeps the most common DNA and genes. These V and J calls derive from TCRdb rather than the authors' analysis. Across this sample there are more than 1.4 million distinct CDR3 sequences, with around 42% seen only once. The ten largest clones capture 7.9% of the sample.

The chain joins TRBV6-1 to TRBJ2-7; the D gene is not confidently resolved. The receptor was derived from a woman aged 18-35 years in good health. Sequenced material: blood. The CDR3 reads CASTTPDGNPYEQYF. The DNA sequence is TGTGCCAGCACCACCCCGGACGGAAATCCCTACGAGCAGTACTTC.